This T cell receptor (beta chain) was recorded in a study of Graves' ophthalmopathy and Graves' hyperthyroidism. The CDR3 is 14 amino acids. The V and J ends lost 5 bases and 5 bases respectively, with 15 bases between them. TCR beta CDR3 amplification used RNA transcripts. In the first round, RT-PCR was carried out with HTBI primers, and a multiplex PCR formed the second round. TCRdb reprocessed the multiplex PCR reads via MiXCR and lists one record per CDR3 protein. This table has 350,000 to 450,000 distinct CDR3 sequences, 18% appearing once. The receptor comes from a young woman with Graves' ophthalmopathy. The sequenced sample consisted of peripheral blood. The chain employs TRBV12-3 or TRBV12-4 and TRBJ1-2; a weak D match, TRBD1 (6 bases). The CDR3 bases are TGTGCCAGCAGTCCCCTAGGACAGTTATATGGCTACACCTTC. This encodes CASSPLGQLYGYTF.